The TCR beta chain described here comes from a study of blood T cell repertoires in COVID-19. The table came from immunoSEQ multiplex PCR; TCRdb's copy has only in-frame clones and leaves some out. The sample holds 45,000 to 50,000 clones, roughly four fifths seen once. The receptor's source is a man aged 40-49 years with acute or convalescent COVID-19. Sequencing input: peripheral blood.

For the CDR3, the DNA is TGTGCCAGTAGTGCGACAGGGGGCCCTTTTTCCTCTGGGGCCAACGTCCTGACTTTC. Translation: CASSATGGPFSSGANVLTF. The V gene is TRBV19, the J gene TRBJ2-6, with 10 bases aligning to TRBD1. In germline, CDR1 is LNHDA, CDR2 SQIVND (reference sequence). V lost 5 bases and J lost 0; bases outside the gene matches: 10. The CDR3 extends over 19 amino acids.